The 26 T cell receptor beta chains below come from one sample, sequenced in a study of shared clonotypes between healthy human individuals (dated by TCRdb to the early 2020s). The library was generated by the immunoSEQ multiplex PCR assay. Drawn from immuneACCESS, this table holds only the in-frame rearrangements with V and J called that TCRdb kept. Clones are partly lost; checked studies trace under half to an unresolved V gene and leave the rest unexplained. Within this sample are about 1.1 million clones, with approximately 78% of them counted one time only. The top ten clonotypes cover 0.55% to 0.7% of the sample. Sequenced: memory CD4+ T cells from PBMCs. Interpreted using the paper, the cell subset or site label stands for: CD45RA-negative fraction. The origin of the receptors is a man aged 18-30 years in good health. Some clones in this sample may be carry-over from other donors' samples.

This clone was seen at least ten times. CDR3 residues: CAISGGAGAYNEQFF. In nucleotides, the CDR3 is TGTGCCATCAGCGGGGGGGCAGGGGCCTACAATGAGCAGTTCTTC. V usage is TRBV10-3 and J usage is TRBJ2-1, with 8 positions matching TRBD2. The CDR3 has 15 residues. After removal of 6 bases from V and 2 bases from J, the junction contained 6 bases not matched to a gene. Germline lookup yields CDR1 ENHRY and CDR2 SYGVKD.

This clone was counted ten times or more. Additional DNA sequences in this sample encode the identical CDR3. This chain connects TRBV6-1 to TRBJ1-1; D gene unclear. Looked up from germline, CDR1 is MNHNS and CDR2 is SASEGT. This CDR3 comprises 13 residues. V was cut by 4 bases and J by 2 bases, with 8 bases left in between. The CDR3 region has the DNA TGTGCCAGCAGTGGAAATGGCAACACTGAAGCTTTCTTT. Its translation: CASSGNGNTEAFF.

The chain joins TRBV18 to TRBJ2-7; TRBD1 matches at 8 bases. Looked up from germline, CDR1 is KGHSH and CDR2 is LQKENI. Germline trimming cut 4 bases from V and 3 bases from J; bases unmatched to any gene: 8. The CDR3 covers 15 residues. The CDR3 protein is CASSHPNTGGYEQYF. The CDR3 DNA is TGTGCCAGCTCACACCCCAATACAGGGGGCTACGAGCAGTACTTC.

V gene TRBV7-3 combines with J gene TRBJ1-2; a weak D match, TRBD1 (5 bases). Germline assignment: CDR1 SGHTA and CDR2 FQGTGA. The CDR3 runs 14 residues. V was shortened by 5 bases and J by 6 bases, with 16 bases between the two germline ends. CDR3: CASSPSGANDGYTF. The DNA of the CDR3 is TGTGCCAGCAGCCCCAGCGGGGCCAACGATGGCTACACCTTC.

The chain is built from TRBV7-2 and TRBJ1-1; D unclear. CDR3 length: 13 residues. The germline V gene has CDR1 SGHTA and CDR2 FQGNSA. Deletions cut 1 base from V and 11 bases from J, with 14 bases between. In DNA form, the CDR3 reads TGTGCCAGCAGCTTAGACCCGCTAAGGGAGGCTTTCTTT. It encodes CASSLDPLREAFF.

The chain has TRBV29-1 and TRBJ2-5; 15 bases match TRBD2. J gave up 9 bases and V 7 bases, and 18 bases lay outside the gene matches. Germline CDR1 is SQVTM and CDR2 is ANQGSEA. The CDR3 is made up of 17 amino acids. CDR3 nucleotides: TGCAGCGCTCCCGGGACAGGACTAGCGGGAGGGCGGGGGGCCCAGTACTTC. Its protein product is CSAPGTGLAGGRGAQYF.

The V call is TRBV9, the J call TRBJ2-7; either TRBD1 or TRBD2 may supply D (5 bases each). V dropped 0 bases and J dropped 2 bases, with 12 bases sitting between them. The germline gives CDR1 SGDLS, CDR2 YYNGEE. This CDR3 region has 15 residues. CDR3 amino acids: CASSVAPGTTYEQYF. For the CDR3, the DNA is TGTGCCAGCAGCGTAGCCCCCGGGACGACCTACGAGCAGTACTTC. The full variable domain, in which reference TRBV9 and TRBJ2-7 provide the parts outside the CDR3, is DSGVTQTPKHLITATGQRVTLRCSPRSGDLSVYWYQQSLDQGLQFLIQYYNGEERAKGNILERFSAQQFPDLHSELNLSSLELGDSALYFCASSVAPGTTYEQYFGPGTRLTVT.

Turning to this clone: The sample holds other DNA sequences that translate to the same CDR3. V usage is TRBV5-1 and J usage is TRBJ1-2, with D perhaps matching TRBD1 (5 bases). There are 13 residues in the CDR3. From germline, CDR1 is SGHRS and CDR2 YFSETQ. V shed 0 bases and J shed 4 bases, with 7 bases lying between them. CDR3 loop: CASSLEGVYGYTF. The CDR3 bases are TGCGCCAGCAGCTTGGAAGGGGTCTATGGCTACACCTTC.

CDR3 nucleotide sequence: TGTGCCTGGAGCTGGACCGGGGAGCTGTTTTTT. It translates to CAWSWTGELFF. The chain recombines TRBV30 with TRBJ2-2; D not resolved. Per germline, CDR1 GTSNPN and CDR2 SVGIG (reference sequence). The CDR3 covers 11 residues. V lost 3 bases and J lost 5, with 4 bases in between.

The chain is built from TRBV4-3 and TRBJ1-2, with TRBD1 identical over 7 bases. CDR1 and CDR2 from the germline V gene are LGHNA and YSLEER. The junction had 7 bases not matched to a gene; V was cut back by 1 base and J by 2 bases. CDR3 size: 16 residues. Here the CDR3 DNA reads TGCGCCAGCAGCCAAGTGACAGGGAATGGAAACTATGGCTACACCTTC. Protein: CASSQVTGNGNYGYTF.

Comment on this clone: This may stem from a read error, because a much larger clone lies one nucleotide away. Other DNA sequences from this sample encode an identical CDR3 as well. The J gene is TRBJ2-5, the V gene TRBV7-3, with TRBD1 identical over 7 bases. CDR1 and CDR2 (germline): SGHTA, FQGTGA. CDR3 length: 13 amino acids. V lost 5 bases to trimming and J lost 3 bases; unmatched junction nucleotides: 3. CDR3: CASSPGQKETQYF. The CDR3, as DNA: TGTGCCAGCAGCCCGGGACAGAAAGAGACCCAGTACTTC.

This chain joins TRBV9 and TRBJ1-1; 7 bases match TRBD1. The germline gives CDR1 SGDLS, CDR2 YYNGEE. V lost 7 bases to trimming and J lost 0 bases; unmatched junction nucleotides: 6. This CDR3 is built from 14 residues. The CDR3 nucleotides read TGTGCCAGCGGGCCAGGGGGGCTGAACACTGAAGCTTTCTTT. Protein sequence: CASGPGGLNTEAFF.

The chain carries TRBV9 and TRBJ1-1, with 7 nucleotides matching TRBD1. Per germline, CDR1 SGDLS and CDR2 YYNGEE. This CDR3 is built from 14 residues. V lost 3 bases, J lost 4 bases, and 6 bases stayed unmatched. CDR3 amino acids: CASSGRGHVTEAFF. The CDR3 nucleotides are TGTGCCAGCAGCGGGAGGGGGCATGTCACTGAAGCTTTCTTT.

In this sample, this clone turned up once. The chain uses TRBV5-1 and TRBJ2-1, with 7 bases aligning to TRBD2. The length of the CDR3 is 13 residues. Germline V gene lookup returns CDR1 SGHRS and CDR2 YFSETQ. V was clipped by 0 bases and J by 8 bases; unmatched bases: 2. The CDR3 is CASSLAAGYEQFF. In DNA, the CDR3 is TGCGCCAGCAGCTTGGCAGCGGGGTATGAGCAGTTCTTC.

V gene TRBV29-1 combines with J gene TRBJ2-7; a possible D gene is TRBD2 (5 bases). Germline V lookup: CDR1 SQVTM, CDR2 ANQGSEA. CDR3 length: 15 amino acids. V was shortened by 1 base and J by 4 bases, with 17 bases between the two germline ends. Here the CDR3 reads CSVEGTTSPDYEQYF. CDR3 coding DNA: TGCAGCGTTGAAGGTACCACTAGTCCCGATTACGAGCAGTACTTC.

The V and J genes are TRBV5-5 and TRBJ2-1; D is unresolved. V lost 3 bases and J 13 bases, leaving 20 bases between the germline ends. Germline values: CDR1 SGHKS, CDR2 YYEKEE (reference sequence). The CDR3 sequence is 14 residues long. The CDR3 loop reads CASSSADIVGIQFF. As DNA, the CDR3 is TGTGCCAGCAGCTCAGCCGATATAGTGGGAATCCAGTTCTTC.

In regard to this clone: This sample includes further DNA sequences coding for the same CDR3. The chain employs TRBV5-1 and TRBJ1-2; TRBD1 matches at 8 bases. This CDR3 region has 13 residues. CDR1 is SGHRS and CDR2 is YFSETQ in the germline V gene. V lost 5 bases, J lost 8 bases, and 8 bases stayed unmatched. In nucleotides, the CDR3 is TGCGCCAGCAGTCCCGGACAGGGCGAAGGCTACACCTTC. Its translation: CASSPGQGEGYTF.

In its sample, this clone was seen once. The rearrangement links TRBV7-2 to TRBJ2-5, with TRBD2 as a possible D gene (5 bases). The germline V gene encodes CDR1 SGHTA and CDR2 FQGNSA. V was clipped by 4 bases and J by 1 base, with 13 bases between them. The CDR3 sequence is 15 residues long. CDR3 amino acids: CASSYSGPSQETQYF. CDR3 in DNA: TGTGCCAGCAGCTACAGCGGTCCTTCCCAAGAGACCCAGTACTTC.

This clone was recorded once. This may be a read error: a much more frequent sequence differs by one nucleotide. The gene calls are TRBV7-2 and TRBJ1-1; tentatively, D is TRBD1 (5 bases). CDR1 is SGHTA, CDR2 FQGNSA, per germline. Trimming removed 2 bases from V and 6 bases from J, with 7 bases in between. The CDR3 totals 12 residues. CDR3 in DNA: TGTGCCAGCAGCTTACAGGGATCTGAAGCTTTCTTT. Protein: CASSLQGSEAFF.

The J gene is TRBJ2-4, the V gene TRBV7-9; 16 bases are a match to TRBD2. The V segment lost 5 bases and the J segment 9 bases; nucleotides outside the gene matches: 10. The CDR3 has 17 amino acids. Germline V gives CDR1 SEHNR, CDR2 FQNEAQ (reference sequence). CDR3 region: CASSIWGLAGGQGIQYF. The CDR3 nucleotides are TGTGCCAGCAGCATATGGGGACTAGCGGGAGGGCAGGGCATTCAGTACTTC.

CDR3 nucleotides: TGTGCCAGCAGTGGGGGGACGGAGAGTGAAAAACTGTTTTTT. Its translation is CASSGGTESEKLFF. This sequence joins TRBV28 and TRBJ1-4; D is possibly TRBD1 (5 bases). V dropped 5 bases and J dropped 7 bases, with 14 bases sitting between them. Germline V gene data show CDR1 as MDHEN and CDR2 as SYDVKM. The CDR3 length is 14 residues.

The V gene is TRBV7-3, the J gene TRBJ2-3; D perhaps matches TRBD2 (5 bases). This CDR3 is 15 amino acids long. Germline V gene sequence: CDR1 SGHTA, CDR2 FQGTGA. Trimming left V 2 bases short and J 4 bases short, with 13 bases between. The CDR3 sequence is CASSLGLSVADTQYF. CDR3 bases: TGTGCCAGCAGCTTAGGGCTTAGCGTGGCAGATACGCAGTATTTT.

As for this clone: A read error may explain this, as a much larger clone is one base away. The J gene is TRBJ1-2, the V gene TRBV11-2, with TRBD1 matching over 7 bases. CDR1 SGHAT and CDR2 FQNNGV come from the germline V gene. V was pared by 1 base and J by 4 bases, with 0 bases of the junction left unmatched. This CDR3 contains 13 residues. The CDR3 region has the DNA TGTGCCAGCAGCTTAGCAGGGGGCTATGGCTACACCTTC. This gives the protein CASSLAGGYGYTF.

This clone was seen a single time. This chain uses TRBV7-2 with TRBJ2-1; TRBD2 might be the D (6 bases). This CDR3 is built from 14 residues. Trimming stripped 3 bases from V and 8 bases from J, with 14 bases between. Germline V gene sequence: CDR1 SGHTA, CDR2 FQGNSA. The CDR3 sequence is CASSLTLAFDEQFF. The CDR3 DNA reads as TGTGCCAGCAGCTTGACGCTAGCGTTCGATGAGCAGTTCTTC.

The chain recombines TRBV10-3 with TRBJ1-4; 8 nucleotides line up with TRBD1. The CDR3 loop spans 13 amino acids. J was trimmed by 7 bases and V by 4 bases; bases with no gene match: 2. Looked up from germline, CDR1 is ENHRY and CDR2 is SYGVKD. The CDR3 region is CAISGTGSEKLFF. The CDR3 nucleotides read TGTGCCATCAGTGGGACAGGGAGTGAAAAACTGTTTTTT.

This sequence joins TRBV5-1 and TRBJ2-7; D is uncertain. Germline CDR1 is SGHRS and CDR2 is YFSETQ. Trimming cost V 2 bases and J 0 bases, with 9 bases left between them. The CDR3 has 14 amino acids. CDR3 coding DNA: TGCGCCAGCAGCTTCCAAGTCAGCTCCTACGAGCAGTACTTC. It encodes CASSFQVSSYEQYF.